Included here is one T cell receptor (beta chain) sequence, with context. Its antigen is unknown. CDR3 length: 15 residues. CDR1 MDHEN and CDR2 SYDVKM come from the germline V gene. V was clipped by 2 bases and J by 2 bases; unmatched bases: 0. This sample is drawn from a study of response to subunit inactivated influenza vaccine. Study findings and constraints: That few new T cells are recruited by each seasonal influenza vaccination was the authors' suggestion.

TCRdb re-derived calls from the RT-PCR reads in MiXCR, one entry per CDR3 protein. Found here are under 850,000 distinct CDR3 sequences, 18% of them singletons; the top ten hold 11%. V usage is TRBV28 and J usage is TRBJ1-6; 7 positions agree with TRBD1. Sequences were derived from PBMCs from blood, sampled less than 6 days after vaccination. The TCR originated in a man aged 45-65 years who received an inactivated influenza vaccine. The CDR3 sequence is CASSLQGAYNSPLHF. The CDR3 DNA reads TGTGCCAGCAGTTTACAGGGGGCCTATAATTCACCCCTCCACTTT.